This TCR beta chain appears in the sequencing data of a study of blood T cell repertoires in COVID-19. The CDR3 covers 12 residues. The ends were cut back, 6 bases at V and 6 bases at J, with 10 bases in the middle. Germline CDR1 reads KGHDR; CDR2 reads SFDVKD. The repertoire was sequenced with immunoSEQ multiplex PCR; TCRdb's copy has only in-frame clones and lacks some. Counted here are roughly 48,000 clones, over 70% occurring once; the ten biggest clones make up about 5.2%. J is TRBJ1-2 and V is TRBV24-1; D gene uncertain. The specimen was peripheral blood. This clonotype was obtained from a human donor in a cohort sampled during active COVID-19. Written as DNA, the CDR3 is TGTGCCACCAGTCCCGGTCGGGATGGCTACACCTTC. Its protein is CATSPGRDGYTF.